What follows are 31 T cell receptor beta chains derived from one specimen sequenced in a study of T cell changes during pregnancy in multiple sclerosis. Sequenced by immunoSEQ multiplex PCR; TCRdb stores in-frame clones only, minus some. Here the sample spans fewer than 75,000 clones, around 92% being singletons. The specimen was peripheral blood, collected in the first trimester of pregnancy. The receptors were gathered from a female donor with multiple sclerosis, enrolled in a pregnancy study.

The rearrangement links TRBV2 to TRBJ2-1; TRBD1 matches at 10 bases. Germline V lookup: CDR1 SNHLY, CDR2 FYNNEI. This CDR3 is built from 16 residues. After removal of 6 bases from V and 0 bases from J, the junction contained 5 bases not matched to a gene. The DNA of the CDR3 is TGTGCCAGCAGATGGACAGGGGGAAGCTCCTACAATGAGCAGTTCTTC. Translated, it gives CASRWTGGSSYNEQFF.

The CDR3 loop reads CASSPGTGGDSGYTF. CDR3 coding DNA: TGTGCCAGCAGTCCCGGGACAGGGGGCGACTCTGGCTACACCTTC. V and J are TRBV6-1 and TRBJ1-2, with 12 bases identical to TRBD1. The CDR3 contains 15 residues. J was trimmed by 7 bases and V by 5 bases; bases with no gene match: 8. CDR1 and CDR2 (germline): MNHNS, SASEGT.

The chain is built from TRBV7-9 and TRBJ2-3; perhaps TRBD2 as D (6 bases). Germline V gene lookup returns CDR1 SEHNR and CDR2 FQNEAQ (reference sequence). CDR3 size: 11 residues. V was clipped by 2 bases and J by 13 bases, with 10 bases between them. CDR3 DNA: TGTGCCAGCAGCTTATTTAAGCGGGAGTATTTT. Translating gives CASSLFKREYF.

J is TRBJ1-4 and V is TRBV4-1; D may be TRBD1 (6 bases). The CDR3 totals 19 residues. V gave up 3 bases and J gave up 7 bases, with 27 bases separating them. Germline lookup yields CDR1 MGHRA and CDR2 YSYEKL. The CDR3 region has the DNA TGCGCCAGCAGCCACCAAGAGGGGACCGCGGGCAGGGGTAGTGAAAAACTGTTTTTT. Translated, it gives CASSHQEGTAGRGSEKLFF.

The chain is built from TRBV11-2 and TRBJ1-3; 10 nucleotides agree with TRBD1. J was trimmed by 1 base and V by 5 bases; bases with no gene match: 8. CDR3 length: 17 amino acids. Germline V gives CDR1 SGHAT, CDR2 FQNNGV. Here the CDR3 reads CASSRPGQGRSGNTIYF. The CDR3 DNA reads TGTGCCAGCAGCCGACCGGGACAGGGGAGGTCTGGAAACACCATATATTTT.

This clone came up a few times. The chain recombines TRBV6-5 with TRBJ1-3, with D maybe TRBD1 (5 bases). Germline V gives CDR1 MNHEY, CDR2 SVGAGI. The germline V and J ends were trimmed by 7 bases and 4 bases, with 17 bases remaining between them. This CDR3 comprises 15 residues. The CDR3 DNA sequence: TGTGCCAGCATGGGGAGGGGAGTCGAGGGAAACACCATATATTTT. The encoded protein is CASMGRGVEGNTIYF.

The chain combines TRBV27 with TRBJ2-1; tentatively, D is TRBD1 (6 bases). This CDR3 comprises 17 residues. V gave up 5 bases and J gave up 0 bases, with 17 bases separating them. Germline V CDR1 and CDR2: MNHEY, SMNVEV (reference sequence). The CDR3 spells CASSTYQGPSSYNEQFF. The CDR3 DNA reads TGTGCCAGCAGTACCTATCAGGGGCCGAGCTCCTACAATGAGCAGTTCTTC.

The count of this clone is one. The J gene is TRBJ2-7, the V gene TRBV14, with no clear D. V was clipped by 2 bases and J by 4 bases, with 15 bases between them. The germline CDR1 and CDR2 sequences are SGHDN and FVKESK. The CDR3 runs 15 residues. CDR3 coding DNA: TGTGCCAGCAGCCAAAGGTGGGCTCTGGTTTACGAGCAGTACTTC. Its translation: CASSQRWALVYEQYF. Combining the CDR3 with reference TRBV14 and TRBJ2-7 gives the whole variable domain EAGVTQFPSHSVIEKGQTVTLRCDPISGHDNLYWYRRVMGKEIKFLLHFVKESKQDESGMPNNRFLAERTGGTYSTLKVQPAELEDSGVYFCASSQRWALVYEQYFGPGTRLTVT.

In DNA, the CDR3 is TGTGCCAGCAGCTCCGGACTAGCGGGAACAGATACGCAGTATTTT. It encodes CASSSGLAGTDTQYF. The chain combines TRBV11-2 with TRBJ2-3, with 12 bases matching TRBD2. Trimming cost V 4 bases and J 3 bases; bases outside gene matches: 2. The CDR3 consists of 15 residues. Germline V gives CDR1 SGHAT, CDR2 FQNNGV.

This clone was seen only once. This chain links TRBV6-5 with TRBJ1-1; D may be TRBD1 (6 bases). Trimming pared 2 bases from V and 4 bases from J, leaving 14 bases between. Germline lookup yields CDR1 MNHEY and CDR2 SVGAGI. CDR3 length: 15 amino acids. The CDR3: CASSYEPGVGTEAFF. DNA of the CDR3: TGTGCCAGCAGTTACGAACCAGGGGTAGGCACTGAAGCTTTCTTT.

This clone occurred a few times. This sequence joins TRBV29-1 and TRBJ1-2, with 9 bases lining up with TRBD1. CDR1 SQVTM and CDR2 ANQGSEA come from the germline V gene. There are 12 residues in the CDR3. The junction had 3 bases not matched to a gene; V was cut back by 5 bases and J by 5 bases. The CDR3 DNA is TGCAGCGTTAGGGACAGGGAGTATGGCTACACCTTC. It yields the protein CSVRDREYGYTF.

The rearrangement joins TRBV7-9 to TRBJ1-3; 10 bases agree with TRBD1. Germline assignment: CDR1 SEHNR and CDR2 FQNEAQ (reference sequence). This CDR3 has 15 residues. V shed 5 bases and J 5 bases; nucleotides not matched to a gene: 6. CDR3 sequence reads: CASSPGQGVRNTIYF. As DNA, the CDR3 is TGTGCCAGCAGCCCCGGACAGGGGGTTAGAAACACCATATATTTT.

This sequence joins TRBV27 and TRBJ2-7; TRBD2 is a possible D gene (7 bases). Between the trimmed V and J ends, which lost 3 bases and 4 bases, there was a span of 19 bases. Germline assignment: CDR1 MNHEY and CDR2 SMNVEV (reference sequence). CDR3 length: 16 amino acids. CDR3 DNA sequence: TGTGCCAGCAGTTTTGGACCCCTAGGGGGGGGTTACGAGCAGTACTTC. Translated, it gives CASSFGPLGGGYEQYF.

This chain joins TRBV19 and TRBJ2-3; TRBD2 matches 9 bases. Per germline, CDR1 LNHDA and CDR2 SQIVND (reference sequence). The V and J ends lost 3 bases and 6 bases, in that order; junction bases with no gene match: 7. The CDR3 loop spans 15 amino acids. The CDR3 region has the DNA TGTGCCAGTAGTATCATAGCGGGAGTCACCGATACGCAGTATTTT. Residues: CASSIIAGVTDTQYF.

This clone has only a few counts. This chain uses TRBV6-6 with TRBJ1-2, with D unresolved. Trimming removed 0 bases from V and 8 bases from J, with 13 bases in between. The CDR3 has 14 residues. Germline assignment: CDR1 MNHNY and CDR2 SVGAGI (reference sequence). As DNA, the CDR3 is TGTGCCAGCAGTTACTCGTCGGCCGGAGGGGGCTACACCTTC. Amino acid sequence: CASSYSSAGGGYTF.

This clone was seen only once. The rearrangement links TRBV6-1 to TRBJ1-6, with TRBD1 matching over 7 bases. Losses at the gene ends were 2 bases for V and 5 bases for J; bases not matched to a gene: 9. This CDR3 contains 17 residues. Germline V gene data show CDR1 as MNHNS and CDR2 as SASEGT. CDR3 sequence reads: CASSEMGQGVNNSPLHF. The CDR3 region has the DNA TGTGCCAGCAGTGAAATGGGTCAGGGGGTAAATAATTCACCCCTCCACTTT.

The V call is TRBV6-1, the J call TRBJ1-2; 7 bases map to TRBD1. With 5 bases clipped from V and 3 bases from J, the junction kept 9 bases outside the gene matches. Germline CDR1 reads MNHNS; CDR2 reads SASEGT. The CDR3 is made up of 15 amino acids. DNA for the CDR3: TGTGCCAGCAGTCCCATGACAGGGCGGGACTATGGCTACACCTTC. It codes for CASSPMTGRDYGYTF.

This rearrangement joins TRBV27 to TRBJ2-5, with a tentative D call TRBD1 (6 bases). This CDR3 comprises 12 residues. With 6 bases removed from V and 7 bases from J, the gap between germline ends came to 12 bases. Germline V CDR1 and CDR2: MNHEY, SMNVEV (reference sequence). CDR3 in DNA: TGTGCCAGCAGAGGGGGTTCGGCGACCCAGTACTTC. Amino acids: CASRGGSATQYF.

This chain links TRBV5-1 with TRBJ2-1; 7 bases are a match to TRBD1. Per the germline V gene, CDR1 is SGHRS and CDR2 is YFSETQ. This CDR3 spans 12 amino acids. Germline trimming cut 7 bases from V and 7 bases from J; bases unmatched to any gene: 5. Here the CDR3 DNA reads TGCGCCAGCCAACAGGGGCCAAATGAGCAGTTCTTC. Protein sequence: CASQQGPNEQFF.

Only one count was recorded for this clone. In nucleotides, the CDR3 is TGTGCCAGCAGTTCTCGGACAGGGATTAATTCACCCCTCCACTTT. This translates into CASSSRTGINSPLHF. The chain employs TRBV28 and TRBJ1-6; 8 positions match TRBD1. The CDR3 consists of 15 residues. V shed 4 bases and J 6 bases; nucleotides not matched to a gene: 5. Germline loops: CDR1 MDHEN, CDR2 SYDVKM.

The chain uses TRBV4-1 and TRBJ1-2; weak D call: TRBD1 (6 bases). The V gene's germline CDR1 is MGHRA and CDR2 YSYEKL. V was clipped by 0 bases and J by 2 bases, with 16 bases between them. The length of the CDR3 is 17 residues. The CDR3 here is CASSQDLLYRANYGYTF. DNA for the CDR3: TGCGCCAGCAGCCAAGATCTACTTTACAGGGCCAACTATGGCTACACCTTC.

The rearrangement joins TRBV7-3 to TRBJ1-1; no firm D call. Trimming removed 3 bases at V and 4 bases at J, with 12 bases between. Germline assignment: CDR1 SGHTA and CDR2 FQGTGA. The length of the CDR3 is 14 residues. CDR3 DNA sequence: TGTGCCAGCAGCTTGCAGGCGGGCGCCACTGAAGCTTTCTTT. As protein: CASSLQAGATEAFF.

This clone was detected only once. This chain connects TRBV7-9 to TRBJ2-1; TRBD2 aligns across 13 bases. The trim removed 6 bases at V and 7 bases at J, leaving 18 bases unmatched. CDR1 is SEHNR, CDR2 FQNEAQ, per germline (reference sequence). The CDR3 has 19 amino acids. The CDR3 DNA reads as TGTGCCAGCAGTCCCTCAACTAGCGGGAGGGCCGTGGTGGTTAATGAGCAGTTCTTC. It translates to CASSPSTSGRAVVVNEQFF.

This clone was detected only once. The V gene is TRBV28, the J gene TRBJ1-4, with 9 bases identical to TRBD1. The V gene end was trimmed by 5 bases and the J gene end by 7 bases; junction bases not matched to a gene: 11. The CDR3 is made up of 16 amino acids. Germline CDR1 and CDR2: MDHEN and SYDVKM. The DNA of the CDR3 is TGTGCCAGCAGTACCACCACAGGGGGCGGGGTTGAAAAACTGTTTTTT. It codes for CASSTTTGGGVEKLFF. Looking up the rest from reference TRBV28 and TRBJ1-4 gives the full variable domain: DVKVTQSSRYLVKRTGEKVFLECVQDMDHENMFWYRQDPGLGLRLIYFSYDVKMKEKGDIPEGYSVSREKKERFSLILESASTNQTSMYLCASSTTTGGGVEKLFFGSGTQLSVL.

As to this clone: At one end, the junction sequence differs from germline, possibly due to a read error. The V gene is TRBV13, the J gene TRBJ2-3; TRBD2 matches at 10 bases. CDR3 length: 18 amino acids. Germline CDR1 reads PRHDT; CDR2 reads FYEKMQ (reference sequence). The CDR3 nucleotides are TGTGCCAGCAGCTTAGAAGCGTGGCCTAGCGGGAGCAGAGATACGCAGTATTTT. This codes for CASSLEAWPSGSRDTQYF.

CDR3 coding DNA: TGTGCCAGCAGCGTCGGAGCTTCCGCCCCTTCCTATGGCTACACCTTC. Translated, it gives CASSVGASAPSYGYTF. V gene TRBV9 combines with J gene TRBJ1-2, with D unresolved. Germline CDR1 is SGDLS and CDR2 is YYNGEE. The CDR3 contains 16 residues. Trimming took off 2 bases at V and 4 bases at J, with 18 bases between the two ends.

The chain links TRBV7-6 to TRBJ2-3; the D gene is possibly TRBD1 (6 bases). Germline values: CDR1 SGHVS, CDR2 FNYEAQ. With 5 bases removed from V and 3 bases from J, the gap between germline ends came to 18 bases. CDR3 length: 16 residues. The CDR3 region has the DNA TGTGCCAGCAGCATGTTCAGGGGTGGGCCAACAGATACGCAGTATTTT. As protein: CASSMFRGGPTDTQYF.

This chain joins TRBV16 and TRBJ1-5; TRBD1 aligns across 12 bases. CDR1 is KGHSY, CDR2 FQNENV, per germline. The CDR3 consists of 17 residues. V was pared by 1 base and J by 2 bases, with 3 bases of the junction left unmatched. The CDR3 DNA sequence: TGTGCCAGCAGCCAATGGGACAGGGGGCGAGGCAATCAGCCCCAGCATTTT. The encoded protein is CASSQWDRGRGNQPQHF.

V gene TRBV5-1 combines with J gene TRBJ1-2; the match to TRBD1 covers 9 bases. The V gene end was trimmed by 1 base and the J gene end by 7 bases; junction bases not matched to a gene: 5. Germline assignment: CDR1 SGHRS and CDR2 YFSETQ. The CDR3 has 14 residues. This CDR3 reads CASSLRGQGLGYTF. The CDR3 nucleotides are TGCGCCAGCAGCTTGAGGGGACAGGGCCTTGGCTACACCTTC. The variable domain in full, with the rest retrieved from reference TRBV5-1 and TRBJ1-2, is KAGVTQTPRYLIKTRGQQVTLSCSPISGHRSVSWYQQTPGQGLQFLFEYFSETQRNKGNFPGRFSGRQFSNSRSEMNVSTLELGDSALYLCASSLRGQGLGYTFGSGTRLTVV.

The chain joins TRBV19 to TRBJ2-3; 7 bases match TRBD1. Trimming removed 4 bases from V and 10 bases from J; junction bases left unmatched: 8. The CDR3 sequence is 13 residues long. The V gene's germline CDR1 is LNHDA and CDR2 SQIVND (reference sequence). Here the CDR3 reads CASSTRTGLAQYF. The DNA of the CDR3 is TGTGCCAGTAGTACTCGGACAGGACTTGCGCAGTATTTT. The variable domain in full, with the rest retrieved from reference TRBV19 and TRBJ2-3, is DGGITQSPKYLFRKEGQNVTLSCEQNLNHDAMYWYRQDPGQGLRLIYYSQIVNDFQKGDIAEGYSVSREKKESFPLTVTSAQKNPTAFYLCASSTRTGLAQYFGPGTRLTVL.

The chain carries TRBV5-1 and TRBJ2-7; D might be TRBD1 (6 bases). The CDR3 sequence is 16 residues long. CDR1 and CDR2 (germline): SGHRS, YFSETQ. Trimming pared 4 bases from V and 5 bases from J, leaving 22 bases between. CDR3 in amino acids: CASSLGPTGTGNEQYF. The CDR3 coding sequence is TGCGCCAGCAGCCTAGGCCCCACAGGGACCGGGAACGAGCAGTACTTC.